This T cell receptor (beta chain) was observed in a study of T cell changes during pregnancy in multiple sclerosis. TCRdb's table, derived via immunoSEQ multiplex PCR, lists solely in-frame clones and lacks some. The table includes about 22,000 clones, approximately 95% detected once. Per the germline V gene, CDR1 is LNHDA and CDR2 is SQIVND (reference sequence). The CDR3 consists of 16 residues. With 0 bases removed from V and 5 bases from J, the gap between germline ends came to 16 bases. The sequencing here drew on CD8+ T cells from peripheral blood mononuclear cells, taken in the third trimester of pregnancy. The receptor's source is a female donor with multiple sclerosis, enrolled in a pregnancy study. The chain is built from TRBV19 and TRBJ1-2; perhaps TRBD1 as D (6 bases). The CDR3 nucleotides read TGTGCCAGTAGTATAGAGTTTCGGACAGTGAAATATGGCTACACCTTC. Translation gives CASSIEFRTVKYGYTF.